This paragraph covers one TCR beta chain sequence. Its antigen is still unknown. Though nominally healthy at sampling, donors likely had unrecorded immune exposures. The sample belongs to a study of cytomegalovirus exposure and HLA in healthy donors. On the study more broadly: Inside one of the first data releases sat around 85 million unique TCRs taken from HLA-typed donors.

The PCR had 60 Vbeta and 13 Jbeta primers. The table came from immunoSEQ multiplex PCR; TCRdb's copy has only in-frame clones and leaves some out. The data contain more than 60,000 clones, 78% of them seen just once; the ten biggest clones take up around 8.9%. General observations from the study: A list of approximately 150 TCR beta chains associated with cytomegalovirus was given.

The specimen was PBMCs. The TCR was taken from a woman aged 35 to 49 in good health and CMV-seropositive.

Here the CDR3 DNA reads TGTGCCAGCAGCTTCCAGGCGGGAAGCACAGATACGCAGTATTTT. Encoded protein: CASSFQAGSTDTQYF. The J gene is TRBJ2-3, the V gene TRBV5-4, with D possibly TRBD2 on 6 matching bases. This CDR3 has 15 amino acids. V lost 2 bases and J 0 bases, leaving 10 bases between the germline ends. Looked up from germline, CDR1 is SGHNT and CDR2 is YYREEE (reference sequence).